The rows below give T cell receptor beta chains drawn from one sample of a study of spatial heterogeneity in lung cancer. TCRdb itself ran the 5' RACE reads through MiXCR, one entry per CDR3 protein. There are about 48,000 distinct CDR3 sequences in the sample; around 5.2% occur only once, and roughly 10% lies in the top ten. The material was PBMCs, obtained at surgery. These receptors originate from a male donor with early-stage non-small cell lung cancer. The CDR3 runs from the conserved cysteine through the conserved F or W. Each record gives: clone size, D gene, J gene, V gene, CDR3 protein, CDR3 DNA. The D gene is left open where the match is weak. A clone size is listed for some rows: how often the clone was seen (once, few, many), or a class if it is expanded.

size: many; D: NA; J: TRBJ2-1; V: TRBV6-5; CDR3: CASSYSLLDPEFF; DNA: TGTGCCAGCAGTTACTCGCTTTTGGACCCGGAGTTCTTC
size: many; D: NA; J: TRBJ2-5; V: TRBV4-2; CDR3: CASSQEAGSFQETQYF; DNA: TGTGCCAGCAGCCAAGAGGCGGGGTCGTTCCAAGAGACCCAGTACTTC
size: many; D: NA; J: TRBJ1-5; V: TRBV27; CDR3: CASRGGLSNQPQHF; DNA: TGTGCCAGCAGGGGGGGGCTAAGCAATCAGCCCCAGCATTTT
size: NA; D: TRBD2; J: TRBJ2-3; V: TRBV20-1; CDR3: CSASTSGRSDTQYF; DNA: TGCAGTGCTTCGACTAGCGGGAGGTCAGATACGCAGTATTTT
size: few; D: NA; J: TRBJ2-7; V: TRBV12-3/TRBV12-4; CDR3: CASSLALYHEQYF; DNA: TGTGCCAGCAGTTTAGCGCTGTACCACGAGCAGTACTTC
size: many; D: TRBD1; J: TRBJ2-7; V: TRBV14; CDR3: CASSRQTGDSYEQYF; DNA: TGTGCCAGCAGCCGACAGACAGGGGACTCCTACGAGCAGTACTTC
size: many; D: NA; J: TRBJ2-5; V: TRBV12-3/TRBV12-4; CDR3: CASAGRRETQYF; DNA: TGTGCCAGCGCGGGACGGAGGGAGACCCAGTACTTC
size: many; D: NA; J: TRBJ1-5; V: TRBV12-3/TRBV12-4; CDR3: CASSTQLSNQPQHF; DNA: TGTGCCAGCAGCACTCAACTTAGCAATCAGCCCCAGCATTTT
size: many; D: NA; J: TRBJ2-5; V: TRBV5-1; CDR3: CASSFGKGRIETQYF; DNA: TGCGCCAGCAGCTTCGGTAAGGGAAGGATAGAGACCCAGTACTTC
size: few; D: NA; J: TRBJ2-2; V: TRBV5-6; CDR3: CASSPRLDTGELFF; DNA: TGTGCCAGCAGCCCACGACTTGATACCGGGGAGCTGTTTTTT
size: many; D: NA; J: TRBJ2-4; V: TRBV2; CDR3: CASSEQVLLAKNIQYF; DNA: TGTGCCAGCAGTGAACAGGTCCTTCTAGCCAAAAACATTCAGTACTTC
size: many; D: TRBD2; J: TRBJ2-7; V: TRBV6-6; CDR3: CASSDGTTRTSGTREQYF; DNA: TGTGCCAGCAGTGACGGGACAACCCGGACTAGCGGGACGCGCGAGCAGTACTTC
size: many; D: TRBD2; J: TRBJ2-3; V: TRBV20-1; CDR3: CSAPLAGVADTQYF; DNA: TGCAGTGCCCCACTAGCGGGAGTGGCAGATACGCAGTATTTT
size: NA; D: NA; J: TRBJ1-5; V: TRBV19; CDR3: CATKEGFQPQHF; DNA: TGTGCCACTAAGGAAGGGTTTCAGCCCCAGCATTTT
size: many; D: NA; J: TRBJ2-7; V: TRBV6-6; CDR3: CASGVPEVSYEQYF; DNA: TGTGCCAGCGGCGTCCCAGAGGTTTCCTACGAGCAGTACTTC
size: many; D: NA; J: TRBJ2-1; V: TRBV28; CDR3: CASSSQRNEQFF; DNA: TGTGCCAGCAGTAGTCAACGCAATGAGCAGTTCTTC
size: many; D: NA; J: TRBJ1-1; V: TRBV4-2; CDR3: CASSQVGQNTEAFF; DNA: TGTGCCAGCAGCCAAGTTGGACAGAACACTGAAGCTTTCTTT
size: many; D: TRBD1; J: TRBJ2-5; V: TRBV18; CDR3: CASSPTGGEETQYF; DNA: TGTGCCAGCTCACCGACAGGGGGTGAAGAGACCCAGTACTTC
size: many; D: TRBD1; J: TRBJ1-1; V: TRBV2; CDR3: CASSSRGRGTEAFF; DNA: TGTGCCAGCAGTTCTAGGGGGCGCGGGACTGAAGCTTTCTTT
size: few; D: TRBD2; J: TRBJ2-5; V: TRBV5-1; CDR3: CASSLILAGGIQETQYF; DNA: TGCGCCAGCAGCTTGATTCTAGCGGGAGGCATACAAGAGACCCAGTACTTC
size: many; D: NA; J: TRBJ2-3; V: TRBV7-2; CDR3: CASSLGAGILTDTQYF; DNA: TGTGCCAGCAGCTTAGGAGCGGGTATATTGACAGATACGCAGTATTTT
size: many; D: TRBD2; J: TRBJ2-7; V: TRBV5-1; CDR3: CASSPPRDTAGGEQYF; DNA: TGCGCCAGCAGCCCACCACGGGACACCGCGGGGGGCGAGCAGTACTTC
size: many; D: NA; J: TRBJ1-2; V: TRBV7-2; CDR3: CASSLMLAADYGYTF; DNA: TGTGCCAGCAGCTTAATGTTGGCTGCGGACTATGGCTACACCTTC
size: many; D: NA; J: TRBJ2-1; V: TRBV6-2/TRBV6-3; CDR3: CASRRPGTTLNEQFF; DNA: TGTGCCAGCAGACGACCCGGGACCACTTTAAATGAGCAGTTCTTC
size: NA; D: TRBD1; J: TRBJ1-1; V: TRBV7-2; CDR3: CASSWTGKGTEAFF; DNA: TGTGCCAGCAGCTGGACAGGGAAGGGCACTGAAGCTTTCTTT
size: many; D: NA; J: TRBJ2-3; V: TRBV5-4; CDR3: CASHSLDGFTDTQYF; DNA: TGTGCCAGCCACTCCTTGGACGGATTCACAGATACGCAGTATTTT
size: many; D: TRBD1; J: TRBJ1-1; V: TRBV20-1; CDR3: CSARIPRGQGQFEAFF; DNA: TGCAGTGCTAGAATCCCAAGGGGGCAGGGGCAGTTTGAAGCTTTCTTT
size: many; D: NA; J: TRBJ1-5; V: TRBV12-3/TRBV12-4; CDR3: CASLTQPQHF; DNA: TGTGCCAGCTTAACTCAGCCCCAGCATTTT
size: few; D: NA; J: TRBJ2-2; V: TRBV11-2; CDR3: CASSLRGITGELFF; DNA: TGTGCCAGCAGCTTAAGGGGCATCACCGGGGAGCTGTTTTTT
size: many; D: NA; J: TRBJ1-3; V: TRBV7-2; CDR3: CASSLLGRHSGNTIYF; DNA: TGTGCCAGCAGCTTATTAGGACGGCACTCTGGAAACACCATATATTTT
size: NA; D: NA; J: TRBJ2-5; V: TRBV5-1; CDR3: CASSVTGSQETQYF; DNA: TGCGCCAGCAGCGTAACAGGTTCCCAAGAGACCCAGTACTTC
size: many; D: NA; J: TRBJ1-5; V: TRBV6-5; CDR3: CASSTRTSFFSNQPQHF; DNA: TGTGCCAGCAGTACACGGACATCCTTTTTTAGCAATCAGCCCCAGCATTTT
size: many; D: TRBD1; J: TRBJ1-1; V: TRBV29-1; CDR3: CSVASGGREAFF; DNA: TGTAGCGTCGCATCAGGGGGAAGAGAAGCTTTCTTT
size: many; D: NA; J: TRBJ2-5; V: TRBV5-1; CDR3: CASRSTSRETQYF; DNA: TGCGCCAGCAGGTCGACTAGTCGTGAGACCCAGTACTTC
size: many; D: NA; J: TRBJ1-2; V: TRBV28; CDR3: CASSQGLGLGGYTF; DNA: TGTGCCAGCAGCCAGGGTTTGGGGCTAGGAGGCTACACCTTC
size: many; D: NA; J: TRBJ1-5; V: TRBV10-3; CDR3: CAISEGQGTYNQPQHF; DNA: TGTGCCATCAGTGAGGGGCAGGGAACATACAATCAGCCCCAGCATTTT
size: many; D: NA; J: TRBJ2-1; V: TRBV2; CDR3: CASSVSLNNEQFF; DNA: TGTGCCAGCAGTGTAAGTCTAAACAATGAGCAGTTCTTC
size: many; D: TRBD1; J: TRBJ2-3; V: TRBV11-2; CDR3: CASSPTGNTDTQYF; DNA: TGTGCCAGCAGCCCGACAGGGAACACAGATACGCAGTATTTT
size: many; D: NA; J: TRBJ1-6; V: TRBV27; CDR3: CASSLGLGGSPLHF; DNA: TGTGCCAGCAGTTTGGGGTTGGGGGGTTCACCCCTCCACTTT
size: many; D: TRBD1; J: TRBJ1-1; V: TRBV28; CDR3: CASSSGQSYRGAFF; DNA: TGTGCCAGCAGTTCGGGACAGAGCTACAGAGGGGCTTTCTTT
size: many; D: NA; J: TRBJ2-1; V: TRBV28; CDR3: CARPGYNEQFF; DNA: TGTGCCAGACCCGGCTACAATGAGCAGTTCTTC
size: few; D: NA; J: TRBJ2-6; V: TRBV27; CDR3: CASSLMVPSGANVLTF; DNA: TGTGCCAGCAGTTTAATGGTGCCGTCCGGGGCCAACGTCCTGACTTTC
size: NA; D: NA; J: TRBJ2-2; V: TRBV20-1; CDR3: CSASQGTGELFF; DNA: TGCAGTGCGTCTCAGGGGACCGGGGAGCTGTTTTTT
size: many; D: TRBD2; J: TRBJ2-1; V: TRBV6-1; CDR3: CASSVEGGPLYNEQFF; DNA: TGTGCCAGCAGTGTTGAGGGAGGGCCTTTATACAATGAGCAGTTCTTC
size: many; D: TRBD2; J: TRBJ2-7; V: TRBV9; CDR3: CASSPQAGELYEQYF; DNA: TGTGCCAGCAGCCCCCAAGCGGGAGAGCTCTACGAGCAGTACTTC